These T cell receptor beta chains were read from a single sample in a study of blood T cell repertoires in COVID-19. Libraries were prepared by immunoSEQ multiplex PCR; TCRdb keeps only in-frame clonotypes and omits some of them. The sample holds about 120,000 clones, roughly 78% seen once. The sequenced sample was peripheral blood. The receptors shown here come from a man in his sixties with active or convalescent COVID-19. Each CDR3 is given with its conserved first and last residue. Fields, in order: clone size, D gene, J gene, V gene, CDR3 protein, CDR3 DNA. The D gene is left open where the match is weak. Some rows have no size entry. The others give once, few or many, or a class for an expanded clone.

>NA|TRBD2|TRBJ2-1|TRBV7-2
CASSFGMGEGEQFF
TGTGCCAGCAGCTTTGGAATGGGGGAGGGTGAGCAGTTCTTC
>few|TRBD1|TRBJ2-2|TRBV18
CASSPSWAGGDTGELFF
TGTGCCAGCTCACCATCTTGGGCAGGGGGCGACACCGGGGAGCTGTTTTTT
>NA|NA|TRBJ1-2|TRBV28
CASSVQVTYGYTF
TGTGCCAGCAGTGTACAAGTCACCTATGGCTACACCTTC
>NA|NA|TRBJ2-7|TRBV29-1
CSVITGGAYEQYF
TGCAGCGTCATCACAGGGGGGGCCTACGAGCAGTACTTC
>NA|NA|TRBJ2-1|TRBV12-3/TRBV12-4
CASSLTRGEGQFF
TGTGCCAGCAGTTTGACCAGGGGTGAAGGGCAGTTCTTC
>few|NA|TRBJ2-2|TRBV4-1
CASSLGHTAGELFF
TGCGCCAGCAGCCTGGGACACACGGCCGGGGAGCTGTTTTTT
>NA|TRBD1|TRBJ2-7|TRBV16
CASSQQGVTYEQYF
TGTGCCAGCAGCCAACAGGGGGTCACCTACGAGCAGTACTTC
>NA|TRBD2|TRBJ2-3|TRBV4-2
CASSHGLAGYTSTDTQYF
TGTGCCAGCAGCCACGGACTAGCGGGATACACTAGCACAGATACGCAGTATTTT
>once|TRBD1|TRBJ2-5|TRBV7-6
CASSQPGQGGETQYF
TGTGCCAGCAGCCAGCCGGGACAGGGGGGAGAGACCCAGTACTTC
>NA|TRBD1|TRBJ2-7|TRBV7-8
CASSLGVTGGAFSYEQYF
TGTGCCAGCAGCTTAGGGGTGACAGGGGGCGCCTTCTCCTACGAGCAGTACTTC
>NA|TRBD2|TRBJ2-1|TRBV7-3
CASSSGTSGRYREQFF
TGTGCCAGCAGCTCAGGGACTAGCGGGAGATATCGTGAGCAGTTCTTC
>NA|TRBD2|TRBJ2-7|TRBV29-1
CSVVLAGVDEQYF
TGCAGCGTCGTGCTAGCGGGAGTGGACGAGCAGTACTTC
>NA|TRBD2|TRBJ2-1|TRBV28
CAITGGMGNEQFF
TGTGCCATCACGGGAGGGATGGGCAATGAGCAGTTCTTC
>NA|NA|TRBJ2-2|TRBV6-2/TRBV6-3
CASSYGGGGAYTGELFF
TGTGCCAGCAGTTACGGAGGAGGGGGCGCGTACACCGGGGAGCTGTTTTTT
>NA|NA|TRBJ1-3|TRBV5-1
CASSADSSGNTIYF
TGCGCCAGCAGCGCCGACAGTTCTGGAAACACCATATATTTT
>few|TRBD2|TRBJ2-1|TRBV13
CASSLEGLAGARDNEQFF
TGTGCCAGCAGCTTGGAGGGACTAGCGGGAGCCCGGGACAATGAGCAGTTCTTC
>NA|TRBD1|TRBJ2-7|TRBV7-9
CASSAKGTGRSYEQYF
TGTGCCAGCAGCGCCAAGGGGACAGGGCGATCGTACGAGCAGTACTTC
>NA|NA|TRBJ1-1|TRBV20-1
CSASFRNTEAFF
TGCAGTGCTAGTTTCAGGAACACTGAAGCTTTCTTT
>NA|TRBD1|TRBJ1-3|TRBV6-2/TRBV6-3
CASSRGTGSGGNTIYF
TGTGCCAGCAGTCGCGGGACAGGGTCAGGCGGAAACACCATATATTTT
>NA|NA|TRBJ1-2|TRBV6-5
CASSYDSVDGYTF
TGTGCCAGCAGTTATGACAGTGTTGATGGCTACACCTTC
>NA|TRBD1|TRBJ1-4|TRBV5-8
CASSLTGGVVANEKLFF
TGTGCCAGCAGCCTCACAGGGGGAGTTGTTGCTAATGAAAAACTGTTTTTT
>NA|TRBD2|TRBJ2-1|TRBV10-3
CAISESAGTSGVNEQFF
TGTGCCATCAGTGAGTCCGCCGGGACTAGCGGGGTAAATGAGCAGTTCTTC
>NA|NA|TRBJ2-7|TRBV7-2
CASSPRQGKYEQYF
TGTGCCAGCAGCCCCCGTCAGGGGAAGTACGAGCAGTACTTC
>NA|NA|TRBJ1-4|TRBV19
CASSKQGADEKLFF
TGTGCCAGTAGTAAACAGGGAGCGGATGAAAAACTGTTTTTT
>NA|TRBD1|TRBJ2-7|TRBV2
CASSVDRGTYEQYF
TGTGCCAGCAGTGTCGACAGGGGGACCTACGAGCAGTACTTC
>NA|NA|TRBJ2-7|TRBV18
CASSPRGSASSYEQYF
TGTGCCAGCTCACCACGCGGTAGCGCGAGCTCCTACGAGCAGTACTTC
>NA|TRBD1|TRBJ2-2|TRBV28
CASSRRGPGGELFF
TGTGCCAGCAGCCGCAGGGGGCCCGGCGGGGAGCTGTTTTTT
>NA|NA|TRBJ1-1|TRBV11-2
CASSSFGGATEAFF
TGTGCCAGCAGCTCTTTCGGGGGGGCCACTGAAGCTTTCTTT
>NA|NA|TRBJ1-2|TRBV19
CASSINRPGDGYTF
TGTGCCAGTAGTATAAACAGGCCTGGGGATGGCTACACCTTC
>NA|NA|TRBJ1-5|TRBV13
CASSSPGEENQPQHF
TGTGCCAGCAGCTCGCCCGGGGAGGAAAATCAGCCCCAGCATTTT
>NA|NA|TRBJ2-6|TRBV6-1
CASSEVTDPSGANVLTF
TGTGCCAGCAGTGAGGTAACAGACCCCTCTGGGGCCAACGTCCTGACTTTC
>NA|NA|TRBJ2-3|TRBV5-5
CASSSIQAEGTDTQYF
TGTGCCAGCAGCTCGATCCAAGCGGAGGGAACAGATACGCAGTATTTT
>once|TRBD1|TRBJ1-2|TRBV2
CASSEDRTGGFGYTF
TGTGCCAGCAGTGAAGACCGGACAGGGGGTTTTGGCTACACCTTC
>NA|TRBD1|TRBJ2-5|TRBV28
CASRSGQQGETQYF
TGTGCCAGCAGGTCGGGACAGCAAGGGGAGACCCAGTACTTC
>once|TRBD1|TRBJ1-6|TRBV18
CASSSDRGDSPLHF
TGTGCCAGCTCTTCCGACAGGGGGGATTCACCCCTCCACTTT
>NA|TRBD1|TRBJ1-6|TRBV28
CASIQGATYNSPLHF
TGTGCCAGCATACAGGGGGCAACCTATAATTCACCCCTCCACTTT
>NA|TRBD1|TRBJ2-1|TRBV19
CASSPLPGQGNEQFF
TGTGCCAGTAGTCCGTTACCGGGACAGGGGAATGAGCAGTTCTTC
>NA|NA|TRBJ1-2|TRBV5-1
CASSRDTLRNYGYTF
TGCGCCAGCAGCCGGGACACTCTAAGGAACTATGGCTACACCTTC
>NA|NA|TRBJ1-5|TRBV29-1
CSVEGTSIGQPQHF
TGCAGCGTTGAGGGGACATCAATAGGTCAGCCCCAGCATTTT
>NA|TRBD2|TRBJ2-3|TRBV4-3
CASSQDTWAGGGTDTQYF
TGCGCCAGCAGCCAAGATACGTGGGCGGGAGGGGGCACAGATACGCAGTATTTT
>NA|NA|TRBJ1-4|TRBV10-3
CAISGANEKLFF
TGTGCCATCAGCGGAGCTAATGAAAAACTGTTTTTT
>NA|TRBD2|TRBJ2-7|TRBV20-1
CSARAGREQYF
TGCAGTGCTAGAGCCGGGAGGGAGCAGTACTTC
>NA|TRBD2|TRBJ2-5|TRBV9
CASSEETSGGRETQYF
TGTGCCAGCAGCGAAGAGACTAGCGGAGGGAGAGAGACCCAGTACTTC
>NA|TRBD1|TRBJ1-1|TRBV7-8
CASSSRQGVMNTEAFF
TGTGCCAGCAGCTCCCGACAGGGGGTTATGAACACTGAAGCTTTCTTT
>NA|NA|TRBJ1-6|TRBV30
CAWSGQYNSPLHF
TGTGCCTGGAGTGGACAGTATAATTCACCCCTCCACTTT
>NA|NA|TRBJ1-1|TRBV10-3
CAISGQLNTEAFF
TGTGCCATCAGTGGACAGTTGAACACTGAAGCTTTCTTT
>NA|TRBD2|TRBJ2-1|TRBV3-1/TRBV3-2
CASSQESGNYNEQFF
TGTGCCAGCAGCCAAGAGAGCGGGAACTACAATGAGCAGTTCTTC
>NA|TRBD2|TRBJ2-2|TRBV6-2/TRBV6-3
CASSYLSGSGNTGELFF
TGTGCCAGCAGTTACCTTAGCGGGAGCGGGAACACCGGGGAGCTGTTTTTT
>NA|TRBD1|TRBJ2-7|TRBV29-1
CSAGQGTYEQYF
TGCAGCGCGGGACAGGGTACTTACGAGCAGTACTTC
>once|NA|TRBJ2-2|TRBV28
CASSLPPGSGVTGELFF
TGTGCCAGCAGTTTACCCCCAGGTTCTGGCGTCACCGGGGAGCTGTTTTTT
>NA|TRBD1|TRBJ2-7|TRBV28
CASSLSKGQFLYEQYF
TGTGCCAGCAGTTTGAGTAAGGGACAGTTCCTCTACGAGCAGTACTTC
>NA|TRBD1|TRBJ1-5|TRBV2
CASSAPGQGSQPQHF
TGTGCCAGCAGTGCTCCAGGACAGGGCAGTCAGCCCCAGCATTTT
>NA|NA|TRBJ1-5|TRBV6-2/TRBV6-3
CASSTGNQPQHF
TGTGCCAGCAGCACGGGCAATCAGCCCCAGCATTTT